The 4 T cell receptor beta chains listed next were all sequenced from one sample in a study of blood T cell repertoires in COVID-19. Sequencing used immunoSEQ multiplex PCR; TCRdb keeps in-frame clones, though not all of them. The table lists approximately 260,000 clones, under 90% of them singletons. Sequenced input: PBMCs or T cells enriched from blood (not recorded which). Source of these receptors: a woman aged 60-75 years who had recovered from COVID-19.

This rearrangement joins TRBV28 to TRBJ2-3; the D gene is possibly TRBD2 (5 bases). The CDR3 is made up of 14 amino acids. V was cut by 4 bases and J by 4 bases, with 12 bases left in between. CDR1 and CDR2 (germline): MDHEN, SYDVKM. The CDR3 sequence: CASSWTLGPDTQYF. The CDR3, as DNA: TGTGCCAGCAGTTGGACTCTCGGGCCAGATACGCAGTATTTT.

This clone was observed once. The chain recombines TRBV6-5 with TRBJ2-1; tentative D call: TRBD2 (6 bases). CDR3 length equals 16 residues. V was shortened by 2 bases and J by 5 bases, with 16 bases between the two germline ends. The germline V gene has CDR1 MNHEY and CDR2 SVGAGI. The CDR3 is CASSYIIGSSNNEQFF. The CDR3 DNA reads TGTGCCAGCAGTTACATTATCGGGAGTAGTAACAATGAGCAGTTCTTC.

The chain's CDR3 is CASSPASGGEQFF. The CDR3, as DNA: TGCGCCAGCAGCCCGGCTAGCGGGGGTGAGCAGTTCTTC. The chain links TRBV5-1 to TRBJ2-1; 10 bases agree with TRBD2. The CDR3 loop spans 13 amino acids. The germline V gene encodes CDR1 SGHRS and CDR2 YFSETQ. After removal of 4 bases from V and 9 bases from J, the junction contained 4 bases not matched to a gene. Full variable domain (rest looked up from reference TRBV5-1 and TRBJ2-1): KAGVTQTPRYLIKTRGQQVTLSCSPISGHRSVSWYQQTPGQGLQFLFEYFSETQRNKGNFPGRFSGRQFSNSRSEMNVSTLELGDSALYLCASSPASGGEQFFGPGTRLTVL.

This clone was observed a single time. The rearrangement joins TRBV7-9 to TRBJ1-4, with 8 nucleotides matching TRBD1. The germline CDR1 and CDR2 sequences are SEHNR and FQNEAQ (reference sequence). The CDR3 contains 16 residues. J was trimmed by 8 bases and V by 5 bases; bases with no gene match: 13. CDR3 DNA sequence: TGTGCCAGCAGCAAAGAACGGACAGGGCCGGAGGAAAAACTGTTTTTT. It codes for CASSKERTGPEEKLFF. The whole variable domain, filled in from reference TRBV7-9 and TRBJ1-4, reads DTGVSQNPRHKITKRGQNVTFRCDPISEHNRLYWYRQTLGQGPEFLTYFQNEAQLEKSRLLSDRFSAERPKGSFSTLEIQRTEQGDSAMYLCASSKERTGPEEKLFFGSGTQLSVL.